This TCR beta chain was found in a study of radiation and T cells in renal cell carcinoma. The CDR3 extends over 15 amino acids. CDR1 is MGHRA, CDR2 YSYEKL, per germline. The V gene end was trimmed by 5 bases and the J gene end by 7 bases; junction bases not matched to a gene: 8. This clone appeared a single time. Documented time point: baseline pretreatment blood. The sample's treatment: 15 Gy SBRT to primary tumor, nephrectomy 4 weeks later. This table comes from immunoSEQ multiplex PCR, and its TCRdb copy is limited to in-frame clones, with some not included. The sample holds approximately 140,000 clones, roughly 80% seen once.

The sample in question was blood, obtained from a patient whose treatment included radiotherapy and nephrectomy. The V call is TRBV4-1, the J call TRBJ1-5, with 10 bases identical to TRBD1. The sequence derives from a woman aged 45-60 years with renal cell carcinoma. This CDR3 is CASSGRDRGGQPQHF. CDR3 nucleotides: TGCGCCAGCAGCGGCCGGGACAGGGGAGGACAGCCCCAGCATTTT.